A selection of T cell receptor beta chains follows, all from one sample in a study of cytomegalovirus exposure and HLA in healthy donors. The table came from immunoSEQ multiplex PCR; TCRdb's copy has only in-frame clones and leaves some out. Counted here are roughly 110,000 clones, about 80% occurring once; the ten biggest clones make up roughly 3%. The source material was PBMCs. The receptors stem from a man aged 30-40 years in good health and CMV-seropositive. Each CDR3 is given with its conserved first and last residue. Fields, in order: V gene, clone size, CDR3 length, D gene, J gene, CDR3 protein, CDR3 DNA. A D gene is named only where the DNA matches it firmly. A row's size may be missing; if present it is once, few, many or a size class.

V: TRBV9; size: once; length: 12; D: -; J: TRBJ2-3; CDR3: CASSPRGDTQYF; DNA: TGTGCCAGCAGCCCTCGGGGAGATACGCAGTATTTT
V: TRBV21-1; size: -; length: 14; D: -; J: TRBJ2-2; CDR3: CASSLTSATGELFF; DNA: TGTGCCAGCAGCCTGACTAGCGCCACCGGGGAGCTGTTTTTT
V: TRBV7-6; size: -; length: 16; D: -; J: TRBJ1-2; CDR3: CASSLGGRGAGYGYTF; DNA: TGTGCCAGCAGCTTGGGGGGGCGGGGGGCCGGCTATGGCTACACCTTC
V: TRBV19; size: -; length: 15; D: -; J: TRBJ1-2; CDR3: CASSIENRVIDGYTF; DNA: TGTGCCAGTAGTATAGAGAACAGGGTAATTGATGGCTACACCTTC
V: TRBV5-1; size: -; length: 14; D: -; J: TRBJ1-4; CDR3: CASSFGAGLEKLFF; DNA: TGCGCCAGCAGCTTTGGGGCAGGTCTTGAAAAACTGTTTTTT
V: TRBV7-2; size: -; length: 15; D: -; J: TRBJ1-5; CDR3: CASSPRGINNQPQHF; DNA: TGTGCCAGCAGCCCGAGAGGGATCAACAATCAGCCCCAGCATTTT
V: TRBV29-1; size: -; length: 14; D: -; J: TRBJ1-1; CDR3: CSVSTGGVDTEAFF; DNA: TGCAGCGTGTCAACGGGGGGAGTGGACACTGAAGCTTTCTTT
V: TRBV11-1; size: -; length: 14; D: -; J: TRBJ2-6; CDR3: CASSFFAGANVLTF; DNA: TGTGCCAGCAGCTTTTTCGCTGGGGCCAACGTCCTGACTTTC
V: TRBV11-2; size: -; length: 15; D: -; J: TRBJ2-7; CDR3: CASRALRVRDYEQYF; DNA: TGTGCCAGCAGGGCCCTAAGGGTCCGGGACTACGAGCAGTACTTC
V: TRBV6-1; size: -; length: 14; D: -; J: TRBJ2-3; CDR3: CASRVTESTDTQYF; DNA: TGTGCCAGCAGGGTGACAGAGAGCACAGATACGCAGTATTTT
V: TRBV29-1; size: -; length: 13; D: -; J: TRBJ1-1; CDR3: CSVEAVTGTEAFF; DNA: TGCAGCGTTGAAGCCGTCACGGGGACTGAAGCTTTCTTT
V: TRBV2; size: once; length: 11; D: -; J: TRBJ2-7; CDR3: CASRSSYEQYF; DNA: TGTGCCAGCAGGAGCTCCTACGAGCAGTACTTC
V: TRBV2; size: -; length: 14; D: TRBD1; J: TRBJ1-1; CDR3: CASRVQGSPTEAFF; DNA: TGTGCCAGCAGGGTACAGGGGAGTCCCACTGAAGCTTTCTTT
V: TRBV5-1; size: -; length: 15; D: TRBD1; J: TRBJ2-1; CDR3: CASSLGQSSYNEQFF; DNA: TGCGCCAGCAGTCTGGGACAGAGCTCCTACAATGAGCAGTTCTTC
V: TRBV14; size: -; length: 16; D: -; J: TRBJ2-6; CDR3: CASSQGQGSGANGLTF; DNA: TGTGCCAGCAGCCAAGGTCAGGGTTCTGGGGCCAACGGCCTGACTTTC
V: TRBV5-6; size: -; length: 17; D: TRBD2; J: TRBJ2-3; CDR3: CASSLDLTSLISDTQYF; DNA: TGTGCCAGCAGCTTGGACCTGACTAGCTTAATCTCAGATACGCAGTATTTT
V: TRBV19; size: -; length: 15; D: -; J: TRBJ2-5; CDR3: CASSIGTRGQETQYF; DNA: TGTGCCAGTAGTATAGGGACGCGGGGCCAAGAGACCCAGTACTTC
V: TRBV18; size: -; length: 14; D: -; J: TRBJ1-2; CDR3: CASSPSQGNYGYTF; DNA: TGTGCCAGCTCACCATCCCAGGGCAACTATGGCTACACCTTC
V: TRBV10-3; size: -; length: 16; D: TRBD1; J: TRBJ1-1; CDR3: CASSYRDRGWNTEAFF; DNA: TGTGCCAGCAGTTATAGGGACAGGGGGTGGAACACTGAAGCTTTCTTT
V: TRBV2; size: -; length: 17; D: -; J: TRBJ1-5; CDR3: CASSPRSPAGSGQPQHF; DNA: TGTGCCAGCAGTCCGAGGAGTCCGGCAGGGTCGGGTCAGCCCCAGCATTTT
V: TRBV18; size: -; length: 13; D: -; J: TRBJ1-2; CDR3: CASSDPQGYGYTF; DNA: TGTGCCAGCTCCGACCCACAGGGTTATGGCTACACCTTC
V: TRBV21-1; size: -; length: 13; D: -; J: TRBJ2-7; CDR3: CASSRGWSYEQYF; DNA: TGTGCCAGCAGCCGGGGGTGGTCCTACGAGCAGTACTTC
V: TRBV11-3; size: -; length: 14; D: TRBD1; J: TRBJ2-3; CDR3: CASSYGTGVDTQYF; DNA: TGTGCCAGCAGCTACGGGACAGGGGTAGATACGCAGTATTTT
V: TRBV6-6; size: -; length: 14; D: TRBD1; J: TRBJ1-2; CDR3: CASKTGDSNYGYTF; DNA: TGTGCCAGCAAAACAGGGGATTCTAACTATGGCTACACCTTC
V: TRBV13; size: -; length: 18; D: TRBD1; J: TRBJ2-6; CDR3: CASSLSGTGSSGANVLTF; DNA: TGTGCCAGCAGCTTATCCGGGACAGGGTCCTCTGGGGCCAACGTCCTGACTTTC
V: TRBV5-4; size: -; length: 14; D: -; J: TRBJ2-5; CDR3: CASSLQTGGETQYF; DNA: TGTGCCAGCAGCTTGCAAACGGGTGGGGAGACCCAGTACTTC
V: TRBV5-8; size: -; length: 19; D: TRBD2; J: TRBJ2-3; CDR3: CASSLPTSGGSQSTDTQYF; DNA: TGTGCCAGCAGCTTACCTACTAGCGGGGGTTCCCAGAGCACAGATACGCAGTATTTT
V: TRBV25-1; size: -; length: 10; D: -; J: TRBJ2-5; CDR3: CASEAETQYF; DNA: TGTGCCAGTGAAGCGGAGACCCAGTACTTC
V: TRBV6-6; size: -; length: 16; D: TRBD1; J: TRBJ2-3; CDR3: CASSYRDRAVTDTQYF; DNA: TGTGCCAGCAGTTACCGGGACAGGGCGGTCACAGATACGCAGTATTTT
V: TRBV11-2; size: once; length: 14; D: TRBD1; J: TRBJ1-4; CDR3: CASSPGQGGEKLFF; DNA: TGTGCCAGCAGCCCGGGACAGGGAGGTGAAAAACTGTTTTTT
V: TRBV27; size: -; length: 13; D: TRBD1; J: TRBJ1-6; CDR3: CASSLTGDSPLHF; DNA: TGTGCCAGCAGCCTGACAGGGGATTCACCCCTCCACTTT
V: TRBV5-1; size: -; length: 12; D: -; J: TRBJ1-1; CDR3: CASSLIGTEAFF; DNA: TGCGCCAGCAGCTTGATCGGCACTGAAGCTTTCTTT
V: TRBV7-2; size: few; length: 11; D: -; J: TRBJ2-4; CDR3: CASSFLNSQYF; DNA: TGTGCCAGCAGCTTCTTGAACAGTCAGTACTTC
V: TRBV5-4; size: -; length: 16; D: -; J: TRBJ2-6; CDR3: CASSLQGASGANVLTF; DNA: TGTGCCAGCAGCTTACAGGGAGCATCTGGGGCCAACGTCCTGACTTTC
V: TRBV9; size: once; length: 15; D: -; J: TRBJ2-3; CDR3: CASSVGAGYTDTQYF; DNA: TGTGCCAGCAGCGTAGGGGCAGGGTACACAGATACGCAGTATTTT